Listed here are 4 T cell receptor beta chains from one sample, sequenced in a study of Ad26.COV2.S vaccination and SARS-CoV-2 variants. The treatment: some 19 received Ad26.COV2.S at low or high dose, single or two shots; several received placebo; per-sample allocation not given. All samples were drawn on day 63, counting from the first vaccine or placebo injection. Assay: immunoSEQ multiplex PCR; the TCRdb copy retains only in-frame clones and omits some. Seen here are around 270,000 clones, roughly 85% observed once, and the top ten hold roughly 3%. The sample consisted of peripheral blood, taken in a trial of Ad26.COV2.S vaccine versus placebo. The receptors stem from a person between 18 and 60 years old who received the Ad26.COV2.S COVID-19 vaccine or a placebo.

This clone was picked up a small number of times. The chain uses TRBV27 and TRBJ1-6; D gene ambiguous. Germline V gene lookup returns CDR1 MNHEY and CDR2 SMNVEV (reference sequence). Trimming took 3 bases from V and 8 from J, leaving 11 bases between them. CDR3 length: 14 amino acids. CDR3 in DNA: TGTGCCAGCAGTTTTGGCAGCGACTATTCACCCCTCCACTTT. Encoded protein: CASSFGSDYSPLHF.

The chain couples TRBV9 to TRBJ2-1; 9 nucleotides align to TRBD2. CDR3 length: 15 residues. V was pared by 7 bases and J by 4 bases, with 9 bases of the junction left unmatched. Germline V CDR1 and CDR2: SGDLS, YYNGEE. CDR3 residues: CASSIAGVIYNEQFF. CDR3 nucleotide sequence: TGTGCCAGCTCGATAGCGGGAGTTATTTACAATGAGCAGTTCTTC. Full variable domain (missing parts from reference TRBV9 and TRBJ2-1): DSGVTQTPKHLITATGQRVTLRCSPRSGDLSVYWYQQSLDQGLQFLIQYYNGEERAKGNILERFSAQQFPDLHSELNLSSLELGDSALYFCASSIAGVIYNEQFFGPGTRLTVL.

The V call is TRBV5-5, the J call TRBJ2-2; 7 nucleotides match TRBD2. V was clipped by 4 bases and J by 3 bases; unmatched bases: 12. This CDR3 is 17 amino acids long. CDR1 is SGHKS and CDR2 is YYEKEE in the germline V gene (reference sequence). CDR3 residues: CASSRRLGAGDTGELFF. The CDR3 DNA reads TGTGCCAGCAGCCGAAGGTTAGGGGCGGGGGACACCGGGGAGCTGTTTTTT.

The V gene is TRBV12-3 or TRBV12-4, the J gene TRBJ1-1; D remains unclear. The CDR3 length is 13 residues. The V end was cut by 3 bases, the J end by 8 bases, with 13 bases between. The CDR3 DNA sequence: TGTGCCAGCAGTTTGTCCCTGAGGGCGGAAGCTTTCTTT. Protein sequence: CASSLSLRAEAFF.